This T cell receptor (beta chain) came from a study of blood T cell repertoires in COVID-19. Data came from immunoSEQ multiplex PCR; TCRdb stores just in-frame clones and leaves some out. The sample shows more than 200,000 clones, about 85% of them seen only once. CDR3 size: 14 residues. Per the germline V gene, CDR1 is GTSNPN and CDR2 is SVGIG (reference sequence). Trimming stripped 0 bases from V and 2 bases from J, with 10 bases between. The rearrangement uses TRBV30 and TRBJ1-2; D ambiguous. Specimen: peripheral blood. This TCR was sampled from a woman aged 80 or over with COVID-19, enrolled during active disease. The chain's CDR3 is CAWSVYAVNYGYTF. CDR3 DNA sequence: TGTGCCTGGAGTGTATATGCGGTGAACTATGGCTACACCTTC.